This T cell receptor beta chain was found in a study of blood T cell repertoires in COVID-19. Study details: The United States, Italy and Spain supplied acute and convalescent COVID-19 samples. PBMCs, B-cell-depleted T cells, or T cells provided the cDNA or gDNA that made up the material.

This CDR3 is built from 14 residues. J was trimmed by 7 bases and V by 4 bases; bases with no gene match: 6. The germline V gene encodes CDR1 KGHDR and CDR2 SFDVKD. Clones were sequenced by immunoSEQ multiplex PCR, and TCRdb holds only the in-frame ones, with some missing. Of 300,000 to 450,000 clones listed, about 85% are singletons. This TCR was sampled from a woman aged 18-29 years with acute or convalescent COVID-19. This sequence joins TRBV24-1 and TRBJ1-5; TRBD1 agrees at 7 bases. What was sequenced was peripheral blood. The CDR3 protein is CATSDGQVGQPQHF. The CDR3 DNA is TGTGCCACCAGTGACGGACAGGTAGGGCAGCCCCAGCATTTT.